This TCR beta chain emerged from a study of shared clonotypes between healthy human individuals. Study-wide context: The donors, two women and a few men, were aged 18 to 49.

For this clone: Its antigen is still unknown.

Donors comprised healthy HIV-negative adults lacking recent acute infections or vaccinations. CD45RA+ naive and CD45RA-negative memory subsets were separated from CD4+ cells. Method: immunoSEQ multiplex PCR; TCRdb's copy keeps in-frame clones and lacks some. The sample has 2.5 million or so clones; over 85% are singletons. V lost 6 bases, J lost 0 bases, and 13 bases lay in between. This CDR3 is 15 amino acids long. Germline V gives CDR1 SGHDT, CDR2 YYEEEE. The study's findings and limits: A handful of donors showed sharing of approximately 4.7% of naive CD4 clonotypes.

The sequence was collected from a man younger than 35 in good health. Sequenced input: naive CD4+ T cells sorted from blood. As to subset: CD45RA+ positively selected. The genes are TRBV5-6 and TRBJ2-1; D call uncertain. CDR3 protein: CASTARGISYNEQFF. In DNA form, the CDR3 reads TGTGCCAGCACGGCCCGTGGGATCTCCTACAATGAGCAGTTCTTC.